This T cell receptor (beta chain) comes out of a study of blood T cells in healthy people across ages. The second PCR ran about 6 to 11 cycles with a sample-barcoded 5' primer and J-beta primers. Each CDR3 protein gets one entry after TCRdb re-called the 5' RACE reads with MiXCR. The sample comprises 1.2 million to 1.5 million distinct CDR3 sequences, 59% of which are singletons, and roughly 7% rests with the top ten. Between the trimmed V and J ends, which lost 1 base and 10 bases, there was a span of 19 bases. The CDR3 spans 14 residues. Germline CDR1 DFQATT, CDR2 SNEGSKA (reference sequence). Findings and caveats of the study: Measured against age, TCR beta diversity per million T cells decreased in a roughly linear manner.

In regard to this clonotype: The antigen remains unidentified.

The chain carries TRBV20-1 and TRBJ2-5; D gene unclear. Sequencing was performed on blood. The TCR sequence derives from a man between 18 and 35 years old in good health. CDR3 coding DNA: TGCAGTGCTAGAGTCCCACTAACCTTGGAGTACCAGTACTTC. Its protein product is CSARVPLTLEYQYF.